This T cell receptor (beta chain) was sequenced for a study of CXCR3-negative and CXCR3-positive naive CD8 T cells. The overall study: Overall TRB read output was some 140 million, and each library contained about 1.5 +/- 0.3 million reads. Overall study results and limits: Diversity proved comparably high across both naive subsets and much lower in memory CD8+ cells. The study found that naive CXCR3-negative and CXCR3-positive cells shared TRBV-TRBJ usage, while memory cells differed. Greater hydrophobicity was found in TRB CDR3s of CXCR3-positive naive cells than of CXCR3-negative naive cells.

On this clonotype itself: Its specificity is not known.

CDR3 length: 15 amino acids. The V gene's germline CDR1 is SGHTA and CDR2 FQGTGA. Researchers prepared the TRB cDNA libraries using 5' RACE with UMI labels. TCRdb re-called the 5' RACE reads and shows each CDR3 protein once, DNA omitted. Its table records 55,000 to 75,000 distinct CDR3 sequences. Sample: naive CXCR3+ CD8+ T cells from blood. The subset: CD45RO-CCR7+CD27+CD95- naive CD8+ T cells expressing CXCR3 (TNR3+). The clonotype was recovered from a human donor in good health. Some clones in this sample may be carry-over from other donors' samples. The chain links TRBV7-3 to TRBJ2-1; the D gene TCRdb calls, TRBD1, cannot be checked with no DNA. The CDR3 is CASSLMGGAYNEQFF.